This T cell receptor (beta chain) was sequenced in a study of identical twins. Points from the study as a whole: Memory repertoires showed no such pattern, whereas abundant cord blood beta clonotypes carried fewer insertions.

Worth noting for this clonotype: Its antigen is as yet unknown.

TCRdb reprocessed the 5' RACE reads with MiXCR, giving one entry per CDR3 protein. Altogether nearly 200,000 distinct CDR3 sequences are present, about 16% being singletons, with the ten largest covering over 35%. The V gene's germline CDR1 is SEHNR and CDR2 FQNEAQ (reference sequence). The CDR3 runs to 14 residues. V was pared by 3 bases and J by 7 bases, with 8 bases of the junction left unmatched. The same data also contributed to another study, on T cells expressing NK-cell markers. That publication notes: Where four donors were concerned, these clonotypes also led the CD3+CD56-NKG2C+ fraction. The HCMV specificity of the expanded NKG2C+ T cell clones stayed unresolved.

The sequence was collected from a woman aged 18-29 years in good health. Sample: CD8+ T cells sorted from blood. The J gene is TRBJ2-7, the V gene TRBV7-9, with 8 bases aligning to TRBD1. The CDR3: CASSFRQGAREQYF. The CDR3 nucleotides are TGTGCCAGCAGCTTTCGGCAGGGGGCGCGGGAGCAGTACTTC.